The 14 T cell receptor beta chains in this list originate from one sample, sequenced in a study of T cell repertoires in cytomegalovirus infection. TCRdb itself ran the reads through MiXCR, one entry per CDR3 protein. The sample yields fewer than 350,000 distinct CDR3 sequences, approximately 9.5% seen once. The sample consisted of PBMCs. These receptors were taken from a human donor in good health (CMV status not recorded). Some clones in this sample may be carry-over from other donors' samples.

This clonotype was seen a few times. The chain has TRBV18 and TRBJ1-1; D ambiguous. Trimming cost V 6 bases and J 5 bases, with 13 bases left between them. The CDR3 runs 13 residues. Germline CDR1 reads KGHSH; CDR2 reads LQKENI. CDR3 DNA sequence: TGTGCCAGCTCCCGGGTTGGTGATACTGAAGCTTTCTTT. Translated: CASSRVGDTEAFF.

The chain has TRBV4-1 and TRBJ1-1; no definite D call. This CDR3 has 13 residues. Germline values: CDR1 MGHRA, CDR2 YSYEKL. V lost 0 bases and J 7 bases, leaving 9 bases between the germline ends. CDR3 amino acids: CASSQELHSEAFF. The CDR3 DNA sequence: TGCGCCAGCAGCCAAGAACTCCACAGTGAAGCTTTCTTT.

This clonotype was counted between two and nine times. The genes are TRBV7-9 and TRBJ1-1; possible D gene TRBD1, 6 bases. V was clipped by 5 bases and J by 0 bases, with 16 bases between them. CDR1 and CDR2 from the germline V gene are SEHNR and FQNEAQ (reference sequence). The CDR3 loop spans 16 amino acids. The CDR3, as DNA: TGTGCCAGCAGCCGAACCACGGGACACATGAACACTGAAGCTTTCTTT. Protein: CASSRTTGHMNTEAFF.

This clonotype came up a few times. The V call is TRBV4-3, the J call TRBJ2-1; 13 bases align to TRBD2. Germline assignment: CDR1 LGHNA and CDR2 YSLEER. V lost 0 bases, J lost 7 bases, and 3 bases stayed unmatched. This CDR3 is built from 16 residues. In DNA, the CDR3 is TGCGCCAGCAGCCAAGATACTAGCGGGGGGGGGAATGAGCAGTTCTTC. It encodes CASSQDTSGGGNEQFF.

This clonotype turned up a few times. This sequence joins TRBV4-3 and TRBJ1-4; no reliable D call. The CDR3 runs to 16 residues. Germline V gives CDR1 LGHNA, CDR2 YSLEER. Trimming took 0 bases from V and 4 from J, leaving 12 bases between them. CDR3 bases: TGCGCCAGCAGCCAAGATGAACGGGGAGTTAATGAAAAACTGTTTTTT. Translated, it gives CASSQDERGVNEKLFF.

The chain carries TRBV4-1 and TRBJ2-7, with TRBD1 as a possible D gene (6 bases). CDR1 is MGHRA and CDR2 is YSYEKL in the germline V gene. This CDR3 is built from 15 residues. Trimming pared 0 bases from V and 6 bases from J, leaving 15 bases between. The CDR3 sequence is CASSQERAGAGEQYF. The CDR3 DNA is TGCGCCAGCAGCCAAGAAAGGGCAGGGGCAGGCGAGCAGTACTTC.

The CDR3 reads CASSEVQGLYEQYF. The DNA for the CDR3 is TGTGCCAGTAGTGAAGTACAGGGCCTATACGAGCAGTACTTC. The chain recombines TRBV19 with TRBJ2-7, with a tentative D call TRBD1 (6 bases). The germline V and J ends were trimmed by 5 bases and 4 bases, with 15 bases remaining between them. Germline V gene data show CDR1 as LNHDA and CDR2 as SQIVND (reference sequence). The CDR3 contains 14 residues.

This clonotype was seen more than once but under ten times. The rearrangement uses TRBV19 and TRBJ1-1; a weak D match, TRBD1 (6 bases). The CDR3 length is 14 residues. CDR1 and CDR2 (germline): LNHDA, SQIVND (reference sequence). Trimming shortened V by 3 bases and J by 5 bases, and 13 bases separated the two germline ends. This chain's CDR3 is CASSIGGARTEAFF. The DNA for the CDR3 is TGTGCCAGTAGTATTGGGGGGGCGCGAACTGAAGCTTTCTTT.

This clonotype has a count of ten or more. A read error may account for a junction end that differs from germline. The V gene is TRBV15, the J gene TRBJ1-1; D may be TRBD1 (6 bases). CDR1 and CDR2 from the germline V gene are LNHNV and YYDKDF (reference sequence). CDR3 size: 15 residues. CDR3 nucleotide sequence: TGTGCCACCAGTAGAGTCGGGGGCTTAAACACTGAAGCTTTCTTT. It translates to CATSRVGGLNTEAFF.

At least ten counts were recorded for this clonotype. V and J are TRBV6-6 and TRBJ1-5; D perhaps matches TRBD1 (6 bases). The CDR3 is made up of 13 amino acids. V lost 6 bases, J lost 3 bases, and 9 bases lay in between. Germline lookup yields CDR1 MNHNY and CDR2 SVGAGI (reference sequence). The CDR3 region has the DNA TGTGCCAGCAGCGGACAGCTCAATCAGCCCCAGCATTTT. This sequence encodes CASSGQLNQPQHF.

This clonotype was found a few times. CDR3 region: CAWSVSGTSDTQYF. The CDR3 nucleotides are TGTGCCTGGAGTGTATCCGGGACTTCAGATACGCAGTATTTT. This chain joins TRBV30 and TRBJ2-3; a weak D match, TRBD2 (6 bases). Germline V gene sequence: CDR1 GTSNPN, CDR2 SVGIG (reference sequence). V was clipped by 0 bases and J by 4 bases, with 11 bases between them. The length of the CDR3 is 14 residues.

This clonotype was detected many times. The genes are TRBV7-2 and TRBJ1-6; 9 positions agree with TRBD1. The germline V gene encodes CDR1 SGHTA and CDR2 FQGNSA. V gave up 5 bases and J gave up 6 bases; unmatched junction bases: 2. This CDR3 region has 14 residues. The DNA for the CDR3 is TGTGCCAGCAGCCCGGACAGGGGTAATTCACCCCTCCACTTT. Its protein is CASSPDRGNSPLHF.

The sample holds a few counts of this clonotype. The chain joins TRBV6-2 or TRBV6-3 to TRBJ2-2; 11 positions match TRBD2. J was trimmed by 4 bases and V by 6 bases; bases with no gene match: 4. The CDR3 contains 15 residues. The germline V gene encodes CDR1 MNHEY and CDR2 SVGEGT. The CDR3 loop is CASRSSGRLTGELFF. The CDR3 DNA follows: TGTGCCAGCAGGTCTAGCGGGAGGCTCACCGGGGAGCTGTTTTTT.

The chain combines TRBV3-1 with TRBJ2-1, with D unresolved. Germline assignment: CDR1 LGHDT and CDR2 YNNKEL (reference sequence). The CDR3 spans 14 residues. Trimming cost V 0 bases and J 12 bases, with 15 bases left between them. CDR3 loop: CASSQDAIRYRQFF. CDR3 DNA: TGTGCCAGCAGCCAAGACGCGATCCGGTATCGGCAGTTCTTC.